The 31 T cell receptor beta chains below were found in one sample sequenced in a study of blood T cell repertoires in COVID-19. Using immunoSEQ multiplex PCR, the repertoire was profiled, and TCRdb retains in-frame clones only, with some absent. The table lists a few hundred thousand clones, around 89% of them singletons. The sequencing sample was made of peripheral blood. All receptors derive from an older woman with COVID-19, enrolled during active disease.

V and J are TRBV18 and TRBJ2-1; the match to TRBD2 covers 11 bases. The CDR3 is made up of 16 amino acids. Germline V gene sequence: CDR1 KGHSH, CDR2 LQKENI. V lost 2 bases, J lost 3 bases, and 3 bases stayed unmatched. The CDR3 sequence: CASSPALAGGYNEQFF. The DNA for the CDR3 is TGTGCCAGCTCACCAGCGCTAGCGGGGGGCTACAATGAGCAGTTCTTC.

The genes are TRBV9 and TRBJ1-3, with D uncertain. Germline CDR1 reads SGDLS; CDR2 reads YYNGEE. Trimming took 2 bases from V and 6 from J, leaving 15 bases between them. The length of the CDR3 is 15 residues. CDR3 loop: CASSVEVGYQNTIYF. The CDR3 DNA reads TGTGCCAGCAGCGTTGAGGTTGGGTATCAAAACACCATATATTTT.

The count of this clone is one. The CDR3 DNA reads TGTGCCAGCAGCCTCGGGACTAGCGGTCGGGAGACCCAGTACTTC. Its protein product is CASSLGTSGRETQYF. This sequence joins TRBV7-9 and TRBJ2-5; 11 bases are a match to TRBD2. Germline loops: CDR1 SEHNR, CDR2 FQNEAQ (reference sequence). CDR3 size: 15 residues. J was trimmed by 5 bases and V by 5 bases; bases with no gene match: 7.

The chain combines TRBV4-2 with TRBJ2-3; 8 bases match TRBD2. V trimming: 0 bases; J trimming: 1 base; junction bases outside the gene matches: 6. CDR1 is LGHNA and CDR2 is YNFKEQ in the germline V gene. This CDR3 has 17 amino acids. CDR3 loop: CASSQESPAGGTDTQYF. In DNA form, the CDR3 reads TGTGCCAGCAGCCAAGAGAGCCCAGCGGGGGGCACAGATACGCAGTATTTT.

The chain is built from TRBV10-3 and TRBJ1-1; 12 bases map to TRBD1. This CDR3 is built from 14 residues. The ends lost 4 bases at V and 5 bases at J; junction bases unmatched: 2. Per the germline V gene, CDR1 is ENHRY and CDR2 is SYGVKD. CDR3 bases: TGTGCCATCAGTGCGGGACAGGGGGCGACTGAAGCTTTCTTT. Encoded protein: CAISAGQGATEAFF.

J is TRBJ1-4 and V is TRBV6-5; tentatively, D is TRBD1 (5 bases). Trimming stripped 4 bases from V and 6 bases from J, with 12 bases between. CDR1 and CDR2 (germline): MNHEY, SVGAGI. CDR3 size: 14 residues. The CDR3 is CASSSRGGYEKLFF. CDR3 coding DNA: TGTGCCAGCAGTTCCCGGGGGGGGTATGAAAAACTGTTTTTT.

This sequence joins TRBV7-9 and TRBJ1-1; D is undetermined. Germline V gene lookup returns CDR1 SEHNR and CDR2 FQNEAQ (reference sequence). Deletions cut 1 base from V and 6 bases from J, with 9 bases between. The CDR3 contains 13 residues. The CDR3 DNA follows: TGTGCCAGCAGCTTAGATTTATCCGCTGAAGCTTTCTTT. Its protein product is CASSLDLSAEAFF.

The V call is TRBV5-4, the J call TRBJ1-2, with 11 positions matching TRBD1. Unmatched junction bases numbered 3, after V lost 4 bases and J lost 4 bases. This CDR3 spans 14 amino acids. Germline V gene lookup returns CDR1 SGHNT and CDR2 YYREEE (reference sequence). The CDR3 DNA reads TGTGCCAGCAGCCTCGGACAGGGGGCCTATGGCTACACCTTC. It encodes CASSLGQGAYGYTF.

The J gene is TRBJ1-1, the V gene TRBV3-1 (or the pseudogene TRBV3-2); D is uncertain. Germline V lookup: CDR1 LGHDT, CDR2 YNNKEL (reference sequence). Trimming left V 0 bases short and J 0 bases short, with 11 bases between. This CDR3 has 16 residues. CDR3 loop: CASSQERRAVNTEAFF. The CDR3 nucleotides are TGTGCCAGCAGCCAAGAAAGGAGGGCGGTGAACACTGAAGCTTTCTTT.

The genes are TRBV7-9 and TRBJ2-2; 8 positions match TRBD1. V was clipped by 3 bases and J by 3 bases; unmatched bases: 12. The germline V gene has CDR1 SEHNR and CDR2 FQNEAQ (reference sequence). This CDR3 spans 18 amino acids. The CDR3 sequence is CASSFGGNGQGYTGELFF. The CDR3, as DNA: TGTGCCAGCAGCTTTGGGGGAAACGGACAGGGTTACACCGGGGAGCTGTTTTTT.

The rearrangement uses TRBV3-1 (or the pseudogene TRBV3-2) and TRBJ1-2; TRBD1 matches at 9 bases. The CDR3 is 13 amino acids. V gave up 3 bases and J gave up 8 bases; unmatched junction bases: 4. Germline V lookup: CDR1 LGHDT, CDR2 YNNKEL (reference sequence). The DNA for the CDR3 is TGTGCCAGCAGCCATAGGACAGGGGAGGGCTACACCTTC. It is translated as CASSHRTGEGYTF.

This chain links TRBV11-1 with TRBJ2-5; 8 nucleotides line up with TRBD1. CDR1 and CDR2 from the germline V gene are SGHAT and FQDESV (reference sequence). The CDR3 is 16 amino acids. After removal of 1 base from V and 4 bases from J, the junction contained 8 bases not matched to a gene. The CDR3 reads CASSLERGQGGETQYF. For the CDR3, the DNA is TGTGCCAGCAGCTTAGAGAGAGGACAGGGCGGAGAGACCCAGTACTTC.

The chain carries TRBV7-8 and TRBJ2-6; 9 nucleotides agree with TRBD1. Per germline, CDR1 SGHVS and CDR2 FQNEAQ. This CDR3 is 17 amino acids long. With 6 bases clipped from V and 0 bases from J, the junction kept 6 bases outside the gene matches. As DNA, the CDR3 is TGTGCCAGCAGAAGGGACAGGGTGCCCTCTGGGGCCAACGTCCTGACTTTC. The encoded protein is CASRRDRVPSGANVLTF.

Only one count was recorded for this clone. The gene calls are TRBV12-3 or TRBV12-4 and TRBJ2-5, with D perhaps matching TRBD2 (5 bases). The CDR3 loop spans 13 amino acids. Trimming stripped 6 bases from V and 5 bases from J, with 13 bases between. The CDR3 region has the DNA TGTGCCAGCAGCCCTACGAGGGTGGAGACCCAGTACTTC. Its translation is CASSPTRVETQYF.

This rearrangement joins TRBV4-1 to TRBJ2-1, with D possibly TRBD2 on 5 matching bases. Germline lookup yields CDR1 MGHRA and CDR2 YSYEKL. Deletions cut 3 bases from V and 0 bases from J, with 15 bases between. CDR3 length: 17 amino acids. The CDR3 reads CASSQDSWGSSYNEQFF. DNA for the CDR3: TGCGCCAGCAGCCAGGACTCTTGGGGTAGCTCCTACAATGAGCAGTTCTTC.

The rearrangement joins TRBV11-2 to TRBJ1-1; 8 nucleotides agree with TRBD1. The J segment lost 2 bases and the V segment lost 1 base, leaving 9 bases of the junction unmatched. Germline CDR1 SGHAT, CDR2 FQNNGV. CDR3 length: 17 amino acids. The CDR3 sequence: CASSLGGRGTGNTEAFF. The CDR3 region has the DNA TGTGCCAGCAGCTTAGGAGGGAGGGGGACAGGAAACACTGAAGCTTTCTTT.

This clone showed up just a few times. The CDR3 here is CASSLRGPDSYEQYF. For the CDR3, the DNA is TGTGCCAGCAGCTTACGGGGTCCAGACTCCTACGAGCAGTACTTC. The chain employs TRBV11-1 and TRBJ2-7, with D maybe TRBD2 (5 bases). Trimming took 2 bases from V and 0 from J, leaving 11 bases between them. CDR1 is SGHAT and CDR2 is FQDESV in the germline V gene (reference sequence). The CDR3 has 15 amino acids.

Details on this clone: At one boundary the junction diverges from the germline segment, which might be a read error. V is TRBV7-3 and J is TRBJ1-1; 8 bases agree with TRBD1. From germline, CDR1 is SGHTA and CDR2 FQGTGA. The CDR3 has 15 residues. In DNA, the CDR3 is TGTGCCAGCAGCCCGACGGACAGGGTGAAAACTGAAGCTTTCTTT. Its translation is CASSPTDRVKTEAFF.

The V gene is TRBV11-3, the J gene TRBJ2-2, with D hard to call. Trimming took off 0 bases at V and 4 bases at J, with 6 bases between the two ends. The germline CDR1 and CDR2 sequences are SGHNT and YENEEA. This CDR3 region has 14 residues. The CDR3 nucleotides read TGTGCCAGCAGCTTAGATCTTCTCACCGGGGAGCTGTTTTTT. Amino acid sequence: CASSLDLLTGELFF.

The CDR3 protein is CATSRELADREETQYF. The DNA of the CDR3 is TGTGCCACCAGCAGAGAACTGGCGGACAGAGAAGAGACCCAGTACTTC. The V call is TRBV15, the J call TRBJ2-5; a possible D gene is TRBD1 (6 bases). CDR1 LNHNV and CDR2 YYDKDF come from the germline V gene (reference sequence). The CDR3 sequence is 16 residues long. The ends were cut back, 0 bases at V and 3 bases at J, with 14 bases in the middle.

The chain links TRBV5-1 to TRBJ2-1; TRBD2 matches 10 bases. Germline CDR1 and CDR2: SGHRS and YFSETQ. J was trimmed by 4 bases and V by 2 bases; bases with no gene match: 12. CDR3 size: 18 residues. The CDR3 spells CASSLYPLSGGDYNEQFF. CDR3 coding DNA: TGCGCCAGCAGCTTATACCCCCTGAGCGGGGGGGATTACAATGAGCAGTTCTTC. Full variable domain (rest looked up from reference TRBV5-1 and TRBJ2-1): KAGVTQTPRYLIKTRGQQVTLSCSPISGHRSVSWYQQTPGQGLQFLFEYFSETQRNKGNFPGRFSGRQFSNSRSEMNVSTLELGDSALYLCASSLYPLSGGDYNEQFFGPGTRLTVL.

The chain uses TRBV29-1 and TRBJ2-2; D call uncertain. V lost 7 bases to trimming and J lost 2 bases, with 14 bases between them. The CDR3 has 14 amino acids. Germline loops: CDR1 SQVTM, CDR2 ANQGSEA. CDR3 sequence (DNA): TGCAGCGGATGCGATCAACTAAACACCGGGGAGCTGTTTTTT. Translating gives CSGCDQLNTGELFF.

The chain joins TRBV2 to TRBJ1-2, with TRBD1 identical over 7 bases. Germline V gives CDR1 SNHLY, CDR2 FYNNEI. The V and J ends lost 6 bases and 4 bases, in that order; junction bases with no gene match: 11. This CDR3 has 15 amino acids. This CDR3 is CASSRATGPGYGYTF. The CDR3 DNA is TGTGCCAGCAGCAGAGCGACAGGGCCTGGCTATGGCTACACCTTC.

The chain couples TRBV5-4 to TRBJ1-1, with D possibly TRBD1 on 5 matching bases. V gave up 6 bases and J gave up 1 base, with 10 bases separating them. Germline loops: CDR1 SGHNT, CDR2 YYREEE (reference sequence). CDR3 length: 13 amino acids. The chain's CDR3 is CASNWGGNTEAFF. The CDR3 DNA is TGTGCCAGCAACTGGGGGGGGAACACTGAAGCTTTCTTT.

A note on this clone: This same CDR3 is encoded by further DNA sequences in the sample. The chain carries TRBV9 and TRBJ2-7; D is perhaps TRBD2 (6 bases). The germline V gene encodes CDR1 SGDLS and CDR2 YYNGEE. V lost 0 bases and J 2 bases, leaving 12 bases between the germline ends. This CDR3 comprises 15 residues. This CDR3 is CASSVEGTGAYEQYF. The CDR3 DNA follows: TGTGCCAGCAGCGTAGAGGGGACGGGGGCCTACGAGCAGTACTTC.

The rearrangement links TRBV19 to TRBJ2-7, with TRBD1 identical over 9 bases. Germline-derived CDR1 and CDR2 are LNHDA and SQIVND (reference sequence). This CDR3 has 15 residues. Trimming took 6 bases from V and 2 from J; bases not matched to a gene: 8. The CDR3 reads CASSTGGRGPYEQYF. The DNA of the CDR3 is TGTGCCAGTAGCACAGGGGGCCGAGGGCCCTACGAGCAGTACTTC.

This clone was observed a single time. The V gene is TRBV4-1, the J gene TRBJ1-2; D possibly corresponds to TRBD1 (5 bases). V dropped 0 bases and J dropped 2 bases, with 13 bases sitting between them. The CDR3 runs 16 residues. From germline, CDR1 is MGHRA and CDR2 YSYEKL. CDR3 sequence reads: CASSQDRGLGNYGYTF. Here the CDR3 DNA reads TGCGCCAGCAGCCAAGACCGGGGGTTGGGGAACTATGGCTACACCTTC.

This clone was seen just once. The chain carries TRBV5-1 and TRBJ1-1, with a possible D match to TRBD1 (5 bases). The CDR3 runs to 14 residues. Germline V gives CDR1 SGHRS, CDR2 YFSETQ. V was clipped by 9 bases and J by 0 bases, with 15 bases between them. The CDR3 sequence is CATQDGTMNTEAFF. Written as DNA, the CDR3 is TGCGCCACACAGGACGGAACCATGAACACTGAAGCTTTCTTT.

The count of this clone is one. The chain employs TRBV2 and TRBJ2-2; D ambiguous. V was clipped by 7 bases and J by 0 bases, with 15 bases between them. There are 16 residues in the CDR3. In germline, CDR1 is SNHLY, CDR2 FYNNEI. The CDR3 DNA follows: TGTGCCAGCACGCTCACAGATGCCACGAACACCGGGGAGCTGTTTTTT. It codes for CASTLTDATNTGELFF.

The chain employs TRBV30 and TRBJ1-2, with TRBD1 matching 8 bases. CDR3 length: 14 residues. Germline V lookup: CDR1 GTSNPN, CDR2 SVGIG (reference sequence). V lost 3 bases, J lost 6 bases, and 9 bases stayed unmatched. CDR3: CAWRTPGQVHGYTF. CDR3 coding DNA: TGTGCCTGGAGGACACCGGGACAGGTCCATGGCTACACCTTC.

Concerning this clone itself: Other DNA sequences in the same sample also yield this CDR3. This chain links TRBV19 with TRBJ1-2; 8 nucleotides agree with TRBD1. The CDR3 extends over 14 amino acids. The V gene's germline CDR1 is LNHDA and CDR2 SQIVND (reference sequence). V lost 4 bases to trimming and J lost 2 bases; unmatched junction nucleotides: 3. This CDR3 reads CASSTRDRNYGYTF. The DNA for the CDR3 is TGTGCCAGTAGTACCCGGGACAGGAACTATGGCTACACCTTC.